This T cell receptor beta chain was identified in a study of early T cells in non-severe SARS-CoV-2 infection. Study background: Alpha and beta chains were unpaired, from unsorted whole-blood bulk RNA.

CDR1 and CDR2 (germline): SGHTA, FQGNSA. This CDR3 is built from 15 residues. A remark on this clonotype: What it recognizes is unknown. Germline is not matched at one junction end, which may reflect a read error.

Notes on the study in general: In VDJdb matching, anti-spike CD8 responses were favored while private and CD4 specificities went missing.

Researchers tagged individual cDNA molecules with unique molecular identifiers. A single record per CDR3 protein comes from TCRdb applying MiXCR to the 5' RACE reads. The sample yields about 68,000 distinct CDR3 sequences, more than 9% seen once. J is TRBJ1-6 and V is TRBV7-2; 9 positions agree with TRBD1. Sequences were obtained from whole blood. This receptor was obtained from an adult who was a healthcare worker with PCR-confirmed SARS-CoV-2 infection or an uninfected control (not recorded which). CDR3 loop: CASSTGQGMNSPLHF. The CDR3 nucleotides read TGTGCCAGCAGCACGGGACAGGGTATGAATTCACCCCTCCATTTT.